What follows are 4 T cell receptor beta chains derived from one specimen sequenced in a study of PD-1 blockade in classical Hodgkin lymphoma (dated by TCRdb to about 2020). Sample time point, as interpreted from the label and publication: cycle 2 day 1 (C2D1) of nivolumab. Relapse after autologous stem cell transplantation had occurred in all trial patients, and cohorts A, B and C were distinguished by prior brentuximab vedotin exposure. Preparation of the library involved the immunoSEQ multiplex PCR assay. Held by TCRdb, this immuneACCESS table contains in-frame sequences only and omits some clones. Under half of the omission traces to an unresolved V gene where checked; the cause of the rest is unknown. This sample gives around 26,000 clones in total; roughly four fifths of them show up just once. The ten top clones hold more than 9% of the sample. This specimen was peripheral blood mononuclear cells (PBMCs), taken before the second cycle of nivolumab. The receptor set was obtained from a human donor with classical Hodgkin lymphoma.

This chain connects TRBV7-2 to TRBJ2-7, with 7 bases matching TRBD1. The V and J ends lost 4 bases and 0 bases, in that order; junction bases with no gene match: 6. This CDR3 is built from 15 residues. In germline, CDR1 is SGHTA, CDR2 FQGNSA. CDR3 protein: CASSSQTGSSYEQYF. CDR3 sequence (DNA): TGTGCCAGCAGCTCGCAGACAGGGAGCTCCTACGAGCAGTACTTC.

The chain is built from TRBV7-2 and TRBJ2-2; 8 bases are shared with TRBD2. The CDR3 has 14 residues. CDR1 SGHTA and CDR2 FQGNSA come from the germline V gene. V trimming: 4 bases; J trimming: 7 bases; junction bases outside the gene matches: 5. CDR3 DNA sequence: TGTGCCAGCAGCTGGGCGGGGGGTGACGGGGAGCTGTTTTTT. Translation: CASSWAGGDGELFF.

V is TRBV7-2 and J is TRBJ2-5; no firm D call. With the DNA end fitting TRBJ2-7 better, the J assignment may be wrong. The CDR3 runs to 14 residues. Germline V gives CDR1 SGHTA, CDR2 FQGNSA. The CDR3 DNA reads as TGTGCCAGCAGCTTAGCCGGGCCGTACTACGAGCAGTACTTC. It is translated as CASSLAGPYYEQYF.

V and J are TRBV6-1 and TRBJ1-1; D is unresolved. The germline CDR1 and CDR2 sequences are MNHNS and SASEGT. The V and J ends lost 6 bases and 11 bases respectively, with 10 bases between them. CDR3 length: 10 residues. The CDR3 reads CASRDVMAFF. The CDR3 region has the DNA TGTGCCAGCAGGGATGTCATGGCTTTCTTT.